This T cell receptor beta chain was obtained from a study of T cells in localized non-small cell lung cancer. Overall study results and limits: Adjacent lung had a median around 60 of the 100 largest tumor clones.

With respect to this clone: Its antigen is not identified.

TCRdb's copy holds only in-frame clones and misses some; the assay was immunoSEQ multiplex PCR. The table has more than 20,000 clones, 86% seen once. The CDR3 covers 12 residues. The V end lost 2 bases, the J end lost 5 bases, and 7 bases lay between the germline ends. The V call is TRBV5-3, the J call TRBJ1-2; D ambiguous. TRBV5-3 is assigned to the ORF class and has an uncertain function. Here the sequenced sample was peripheral blood, taken before any cancer treatment. The sequence came from a female donor over 55 with stage I lung adenocarcinoma. CDR3 protein: CARSFGTYGYTF. The CDR3 DNA reads TGTGCCAGAAGCTTTGGCACATATGGCTACACCTTC.